These 12 T cell receptor beta chains were sequenced from one sample in a study of T cell repertoires in cytomegalovirus infection. No antigen is known for these receptors. MiXCR, run by TCRdb on the reads, gives a single entry per CDR3 protein. The sample consists of 700,000 to 900,000 distinct CDR3 sequences, roughly 28% of them appearing once. The sequencing used cultured CD8+ T cells from PBMCs, collected from culture after CMV antigen stimulation. Receptors were obtained from a human donor in good health (CMV status not recorded). Some clones in this sample may be carry-over from other donors' samples.

This clonotype has at least ten counts. J is TRBJ2-3 and V is TRBV7-8; the match to TRBD2 covers 13 bases. The germline V gene has CDR1 SGHVS and CDR2 FQNEAQ. The V and J ends lost 5 bases and 3 bases, in that order; junction bases with no gene match: 8. CDR3 length equals 17 residues. CDR3 region: CASSTALAGGPTDTQYF. In nucleotides, the CDR3 is TGTGCCAGCAGCACGGCACTAGCGGGGGGGCCTACAGATACGCAGTATTTT.

V gene TRBV11-2 combines with J gene TRBJ2-7; D call uncertain. Trimming took off 4 bases at V and 3 bases at J, with 7 bases between the two ends. Germline V gene lookup returns CDR1 SGHAT and CDR2 FQNNGV. The CDR3 sequence is 12 residues long. Written as DNA, the CDR3 is TGTGCCAGCAGCTCTCCGATCTACGAGCAGTACTTC. Translation: CASSSPIYEQYF.

The chain combines TRBV6-6 with TRBJ2-2; 7 nucleotides line up with TRBD2. The CDR3 is made up of 16 amino acids. V lost 0 bases and J lost 6; bases outside the gene matches: 7. CDR1 and CDR2 (germline): MNHNY, SVGAGI (reference sequence). CDR3 coding DNA: TGTGCCAGCAGTTACTCTCAGGCAGGGAGGGCCGGGGAGCTGTTTTTT. Its translation is CASSYSQAGRAGELFF.

The chain is built from TRBV5-1 and TRBJ1-2, with 8 positions matching TRBD1. CDR1 and CDR2 (germline): SGHRS, YFSETQ. This CDR3 comprises 15 residues. Trimming at V came to 5 bases and at J to 6 bases, leaving 12 bases not matched to a gene. Here the CDR3 DNA reads TGCGCCAGCAGACTAAACCGGGACAGGTTTCATGGCTACACCTTC. Translation: CASRLNRDRFHGYTF.

To note about this clonotype: The junction differs from germline at one of its ends, possibly a read error. The chain employs TRBV7-6 and TRBJ2-2, with unresolved D. The CDR3 is 15 amino acids. Per the germline V gene, CDR1 is SGHVS and CDR2 is FNYEAQ. DNA for the CDR3: TGTGCTAGCAGCTTAGGGCCTGATAGCACCGGGGAGCTGTTTTTT. Translated: CASSLGPDSTGELFF. The variable domain in full, with the rest retrieved from reference TRBV7-6 and TRBJ2-2, is GAGVSQSPRYKVTKRGQDVALRCDPISGHVSLYWYRQALGQGPEFLTYFNYEAQQDKSGLPNDRFSAERPEGSISTLTIQRTEQRDSAMYRCASSLGPDSTGELFFGEGSRLTVL.

J is TRBJ2-7 and V is TRBV29-1; weak D call: TRBD1 (6 bases). The CDR3 length is 13 residues. The germline gives CDR1 SQVTM, CDR2 ANQGSEA. Trimming shortened V by 5 bases and J by 4 bases, and 15 bases separated the two germline ends. The CDR3 DNA reads as TGCAGCGTTCTTCGGGGCAGGGGATACGAGCAGTACTTC. Translation: CSVLRGRGYEQYF.

Worth noting for this clonotype: A junction boundary mismatches the germline segment, possibly from a read error. The rearrangement joins TRBV7-9 to TRBJ1-2; D is undetermined. In germline, CDR1 is SEHNR, CDR2 FQNEAQ (reference sequence). The CDR3 spans 12 residues. The CDR3 here is CASSLHPAANAF. CDR3 nucleotide sequence: TGTGCCAGCAGCTTACATCCAGCCGCGAATGCCTTC.

This clonotype showed up just a few times. The CDR3 nucleotides are TGTGCCAGTAGTACCCTGACAGGGGTTCAGGGCTACACCTTC. Protein sequence: CASSTLTGVQGYTF. V gene TRBV19 combines with J gene TRBJ1-2; TRBD1 aligns across 8 bases. Germline lookup yields CDR1 LNHDA and CDR2 SQIVND (reference sequence). V trimming: 4 bases; J trimming: 8 bases; junction bases outside the gene matches: 9. This CDR3 is 14 amino acids long. Full variable domain (outside the CDR3, taken from reference TRBV19 and TRBJ1-2): DGGITQSPKYLFRKEGQNVTLSCEQNLNHDAMYWYRQDPGQGLRLIYYSQIVNDFQKGDIAEGYSVSREKKESFPLTVTSAQKNPTAFYLCASSTLTGVQGYTFGSGTRLTVV.

The chain uses TRBV7-9 and TRBJ1-2; 7 positions agree with TRBD1. V lost 5 bases, J lost 6 bases, and 12 bases stayed unmatched. CDR1 and CDR2 from the germline V gene are SEHNR and FQNEAQ (reference sequence). This CDR3 has 15 amino acids. The CDR3 region has the DNA TGTGCCAGCAGCAACTCGGGACAGCGGCGGGATGGCTACACCTTC. Translating it yields CASSNSGQRRDGYTF.

This clonotype has a count of ten or more. The chain carries TRBV7-6 and TRBJ2-1; 10 bases match TRBD1. The V and J ends lost 5 bases and 8 bases, in that order; junction bases with no gene match: 9. There are 15 residues in the CDR3. Germline V gives CDR1 SGHVS, CDR2 FNYEAQ. In DNA, the CDR3 is TGTGCCAGCAGCCTAACCGGGGACAGGGGTGATGAGCAGTTCTTC. Its translation is CASSLTGDRGDEQFF.

A few counts support this clonotype. The junction and the germline gene differ at one end; a read error may be behind it. The chain carries TRBV4-1 and TRBJ1-4, with 7 bases matching TRBD1. CDR3 length: 17 amino acids. The germline CDR1 and CDR2 sequences are MGHRA and YSYEKL. The CDR3: CASSLSYRQGGYEKLFF. DNA of the CDR3: TGTGCCAGCAGCCTCAGTTACCGCCAAGGGGGCTATGAAAAACTGTTTTTT.

V and J are TRBV4-2 and TRBJ2-1; 11 bases map to TRBD2. The CDR3 covers 16 residues. The J segment lost 8 bases and the V segment lost 1 base, leaving 7 bases of the junction unmatched. The germline V gene has CDR1 LGHNA and CDR2 YNFKEQ. The chain's CDR3 is CASSQVSGGARYEQFF. CDR3 in DNA: TGTGCCAGCAGCCAAGTTAGCGGGGGGGCCAGATATGAGCAGTTCTTC.